Below are 29 T cell receptor beta chains sequenced from a single sample in a study of blood T cells in healthy people across ages. It was with a sample-barcoded 5' primer and a J-beta primer mix that a second PCR of roughly 6 to 11 cycles was run. One entry per CDR3 protein results from TCRdb running MiXCR on the 5' RACE reads. Found here are hundreds of thousands of distinct CDR3 sequences, roughly 60% of them singletons; the top ten hold 20% to 25%. The sequenced sample was blood. These receptors were collected from a man in his thirties or forties in good health.

V gene TRBV5-1 combines with J gene TRBJ1-2; tentative D call: TRBD1 (5 bases). CDR1 is SGHRS, CDR2 YFSETQ, per germline. V was clipped by 0 bases and J by 4 bases, with 16 bases between them. There are 16 residues in the CDR3. The CDR3 protein is CASSLGHGGGGYGYTF. CDR3 in DNA: TGCGCCAGCAGCTTGGGACACGGGGGAGGAGGCTATGGCTACACCTTC.

A few counts support this clonotype. The germline gene is not matched at one end of the junction; a read error may be the cause. The rearrangement uses TRBV11-2 and TRBJ2-3; 9 bases are a match to TRBD2. The germline CDR1 and CDR2 sequences are SGHAT and FQNNGV. This CDR3 spans 15 amino acids. The CDR3 DNA sequence: TGTGCCAGCAGTTTTAGCGGGGGCGCGACAGATATGCAGTATTTT. It codes for CASSFSGGATDMQYF.

This chain connects TRBV12-3 or TRBV12-4 to TRBJ2-1; 8 nucleotides line up with TRBD2. This CDR3 has 12 residues. The V segment lost 11 bases and the J segment 6 bases; nucleotides outside the gene matches: 6. DNA of the CDR3: TGTGCCGACGGGACTAGGGTCAATGAGCAGTTCTTC. It yields the protein CADGTRVNEQFF.

The V gene is TRBV5-1, the J gene TRBJ2-1; 8 bases map to TRBD1. The CDR3 spans 16 residues. Trimming at V came to 0 bases and at J to 12 bases, leaving 14 bases not matched to a gene. Germline lookup yields CDR1 SGHRS and CDR2 YFSETQ. CDR3 coding DNA: TGCGCCAGCAGCTTGGCCGCGGGACAGGTCCCCTTAGGGCAGTTCTTC. It encodes CASSLAAGQVPLGQFF.

The chain uses TRBV6-5 and TRBJ2-7; D possibly corresponds to TRBD2 (5 bases). V dropped 6 bases and J dropped 6 bases, with 21 bases sitting between them. Germline lookup yields CDR1 MNHEY and CDR2 SVGAGI. This CDR3 has 15 amino acids. The CDR3 DNA follows: TGTGCCAGCAGCCCCGGACTTTCCCCCAGGAGCGAGCAGTACTTC. It yields the protein CASSPGLSPRSEQYF.

The J gene is TRBJ2-3, the V gene TRBV10-3; the match to TRBD1 covers 10 bases. Germline V gene data show CDR1 as ENHRY and CDR2 as SYGVKD. V gave up 8 bases and J gave up 3 bases; unmatched junction bases: 8. The CDR3 runs to 15 residues. The CDR3 spells CAIGSPGQGTDTQYF. In nucleotides, the CDR3 is TGTGCCATCGGATCACCGGGACAGGGGACAGATACGCAGTATTTT.

This clonotype was seen many times. V gene TRBV20-1 combines with J gene TRBJ2-7, with TRBD2 matching 9 bases. The CDR3 sequence is 13 residues long. Germline-derived CDR1 and CDR2 are DFQATT and SNEGSKA (reference sequence). After removal of 6 bases from V and 3 bases from J, the junction contained 6 bases not matched to a gene. In DNA, the CDR3 is TGCAGTGCCTCGACTAGCGGAGACTACGAGCAGTACTTC. Its protein product is CSASTSGDYEQYF.

The chain links TRBV5-5 to TRBJ2-1; the D gene could be TRBD1 or TRBD2 (6 bases each). CDR3 length: 16 residues. V lost 6 bases and J lost 7, with 23 bases in between. Germline V gene lookup returns CDR1 SGHKS and CDR2 YYEKEE (reference sequence). The CDR3, as DNA: TGTGCCAGCATCCCGGGGGCCCTCCTAGAGTATAATGAGCAGTTCTTC. Its protein product is CASIPGALLEYNEQFF. Supplemented by reference TRBV5-5 and TRBJ2-1, the full variable domain reads DAGVTQSPTHLIKTRGQQVTLRCSPISGHKSVSWYQQVLGQGPQFIFQYYEKEERGRGNFPDRFSARQFPNYSSELNVNALLLGDSALYLCASIPGALLEYNEQFFGPGTRLTVL.

The rearrangement joins TRBV29-1 to TRBJ2-5, with a weak D call TRBD2 (6 bases). Germline CDR1 and CDR2: SQVTM and ANQGSEA. Trimming pared 7 bases from V and 4 bases from J, leaving 10 bases between. CDR3 size: 11 residues. The CDR3 nucleotides are TGCAGCGGTTACGGGGGAGAGACCCAGTACTTC. As protein: CSGYGGETQYF. Based on the CDR3 plus reference TRBV29-1 and TRBJ2-5, the full variable domain is SAVISQKPSRDICQRGTSLTIQCQVDSQVTMMFWYRQQPGQSLTLIATANQGSEATYESGFVIDKFPISRPNLTFSTLTVSNMSPEDSSIYLCSGYGGETQYFGPGTRLLVL.

V usage is TRBV5-1 and J usage is TRBJ2-1, with TRBD2 matching over 12 bases. V dropped 7 bases and J dropped 8; count of bases not matched to a gene: 10. This CDR3 is 15 amino acids long. Germline-derived CDR1 and CDR2 are SGHRS and YFSETQ. CDR3 sequence (DNA): TGCGCCAGCGGGATCGGGACTAGCGGGCGGGATGAGCAGTTCTTC. This sequence encodes CASGIGTSGRDEQFF.

This clonotype was detected a few times. This chain connects TRBV12-3 or TRBV12-4 to TRBJ2-1, with TRBD1 identical over 8 bases. The trim removed 5 bases at V and 6 bases at J, leaving 6 bases unmatched. CDR3 length equals 14 residues. Written as DNA, the CDR3 is TGTGCCAGCAGTCGAGGACAGGGTATCAATGAGCAGTTCTTC. Translated, it gives CASSRGQGINEQFF.

The J gene is TRBJ1-2, the V gene TRBV6-2 or TRBV6-3; the D gene is possibly TRBD1 (5 bases). This CDR3 region has 14 residues. Trimming took 7 bases from V and 4 from J, leaving 16 bases between them. Germline V gene data show CDR1 as MNHEY and CDR2 as SVGEGT. DNA of the CDR3: TGTGCCAGCACCTCTGAGGGACGGATCTATGGCTACACCTTC. Protein product: CASTSEGRIYGYTF.

Concerning this clonotype itself: A single base separates this from a much larger clone, so it may be a read error. This chain uses TRBV15 with TRBJ2-5, with 10 bases aligning to TRBD2. Trimming took 4 bases from V and 11 from J; bases not matched to a gene: 13. The CDR3 sequence is 15 residues long. Germline CDR1 LNHNV, CDR2 YYDKDF (reference sequence). The CDR3 region has the DNA TGTGCCACCAGCAAAGAAGCGGGAGGGATCAATGAGCAGTACTTC. As protein: CATSKEAGGINEQYF.

This clonotype has more than one count but fewer than ten. The chain is built from TRBV7-6 and TRBJ2-5; 7 bases line up with TRBD1. The J call may be in error: the DNA end matches TRBJ2-7 better. The CDR3 runs 15 residues. Germline V CDR1 and CDR2: SGHVS, FNYEAQ. In DNA, the CDR3 is TGTGCCAGCAGCCCTACCCGGGACAGCGCCTACGAGCAGTACTTC. Its protein is CASSPTRDSAYEQYF.

The V call is TRBV15, the J call TRBJ2-1; no clear D gene. Germline lookup yields CDR1 LNHNV and CDR2 YYDKDF (reference sequence). The V and J ends lost 3 bases and 5 bases respectively, with 14 bases between them. The CDR3 loop spans 15 amino acids. The CDR3 is CATSRSLMDDNEQFF. The DNA of the CDR3 is TGTGCCACCAGCAGGTCCCTAATGGACGACAATGAGCAGTTCTTC.

This clonotype was found a few times. The V call is TRBV29-1, the J call TRBJ2-5; D is uncertain. Germline assignment: CDR1 SQVTM and CDR2 ANQGSEA. The CDR3 covers 13 residues. Trimming cost V 4 bases and J 5 bases, with 14 bases left between them. The DNA for the CDR3 is TGCAGCGTTGTCGGGCTAGAAGGGGAGACCCAGTACTTC. As protein: CSVVGLEGETQYF.

The chain joins TRBV28 to TRBJ2-3; 8 bases fit TRBD2. Trimming took 2 bases from V and 9 from J; bases not matched to a gene: 13. CDR1 is MDHEN and CDR2 is SYDVKM in the germline V gene. The CDR3 has 16 amino acids. The CDR3 loop is CASSLGVGSGMKTQYF. The CDR3 nucleotides read TGTGCCAGCAGTTTAGGCGTGGGTAGCGGGATGAAGACGCAGTATTTT.

V gene TRBV20-1 combines with J gene TRBJ1-1; D not certain. Germline V gene data show CDR1 as DFQATT and CDR2 as SNEGSKA (reference sequence). The CDR3 is made up of 11 amino acids. V lost 2 bases to trimming and J lost 6 bases, with 7 bases between them. The CDR3 DNA sequence: TGCAGTGCTAGACTTTATGCTGAAGCTTTCTTT. Its protein is CSARLYAEAFF.

The rearrangement links TRBV14 to TRBJ2-7; the D gene is possibly TRBD2 (6 bases). The CDR3 runs 14 residues. V was shortened by 1 base and J by 6 bases, with 13 bases between the two germline ends. Germline CDR1 SGHDN, CDR2 FVKESK. CDR3 in amino acids: CASSQVPGGREQYF. CDR3 in DNA: TGTGCCAGCAGCCAAGTTCCAGGAGGGCGCGAGCAGTACTTC.

As to this clonotype: A read error may account for a junction end that differs from germline. The chain combines TRBV7-6 with TRBJ2-3; 9 nucleotides line up with TRBD2. The germline V gene encodes CDR1 SGHVS and CDR2 FNYEAQ. The CDR3 runs 17 residues. This CDR3 reads CACSLGAGGPDTDTQYF. The CDR3 DNA is TGTGCCTGCAGCTTGGGGGCGGGAGGGCCTGACACAGATACGCAGTATTTT.

The chain links TRBV6-1 to TRBJ1-4; no firm D call. This CDR3 is 16 amino acids long. Germline loops: CDR1 MNHNS, CDR2 SASEGT. Trimming removed 6 bases at V and 7 bases at J, with 21 bases between. The CDR3 nucleotides read TGTGCCAGCAGACATCCAGGTCGGGAATGGACTGAAAAACTGTTTTTT. Translation gives CASRHPGREWTEKLFF.

Only a few counts were recorded for this clonotype. The chain has TRBV20-1 and TRBJ1-4, with D possibly matching TRBD1 (5 bases). The V end lost 6 bases, the J end lost 6 bases, and 17 bases lay between the germline ends. Germline CDR1 DFQATT, CDR2 SNEGSKA (reference sequence). The CDR3 is made up of 14 amino acids. CDR3: CSARRPGGDEKLFF. CDR3 DNA: TGCAGTGCCAGACGACCTGGGGGGGATGAAAAACTGTTTTTT.

The gene calls are TRBV29-1 and TRBJ2-1, with a weak D call TRBD1 (5 bases). This CDR3 comprises 14 residues. Germline values: CDR1 SQVTM, CDR2 ANQGSEA. Trimming pared 4 bases from V and 0 bases from J, leaving 10 bases between. In nucleotides, the CDR3 is TGCAGCGTTGTCAAGGGGCTCTCCTACAATGAGCAGTTCTTC. Translated: CSVVKGLSYNEQFF.

The rearrangement links TRBV6-1 to TRBJ2-7; D call uncertain. V was cut by 8 bases and J by 0 bases, with 11 bases left in between. Germline-derived CDR1 and CDR2 are MNHNS and SASEGT. The length of the CDR3 is 13 residues. The CDR3 here is CASRWLGSYEQYF. CDR3 sequence (DNA): TGTGCCAGCCGTTGGTTGGGCTCCTACGAGCAGTACTTC.

This clonotype has a count of ten or more. The V and J genes are TRBV6-2 or TRBV6-3 and TRBJ2-1; D is ambiguous. V lost 8 bases and J 3 bases, leaving 8 bases between the germline ends. CDR3 length equals 12 residues. The V gene's germline CDR1 is MNHEY and CDR2 SVGEGT. The CDR3 nucleotides are TGTGCCAGCGGTCGAGGCTACAATGAGCAGTTCTTC. It codes for CASGRGYNEQFF.

The gene calls are TRBV4-2 and TRBJ1-5; D call uncertain. The CDR3 covers 15 residues. Per germline, CDR1 LGHNA and CDR2 YNFKEQ. Trimming left V 0 bases short and J 6 bases short, with 12 bases between. As DNA, the CDR3 is TGTGCCAGCAGCCAAGAGGACGGACTCCTTCAGCCCCAGCATTTT. It is translated as CASSQEDGLLQPQHF.

J is TRBJ2-1 and V is TRBV14; D not resolved. V was shortened by 0 bases and J by 15 bases, with 15 bases between the two germline ends. The germline gives CDR1 SGHDN, CDR2 FVKESK. The CDR3 is 13 amino acids. This chain's CDR3 is CASSQDLGEKRFF. As DNA, the CDR3 is TGTGCCAGCAGCCAAGACCTAGGCGAGAAGAGGTTCTTC.

Only one count was recorded for this clonotype. The V call is TRBV20-1, the J call TRBJ2-7; D call uncertain. Per germline, CDR1 DFQATT and CDR2 SNEGSKA (reference sequence). V gave up 3 bases and J gave up 3 bases, with 9 bases separating them. CDR3 length: 12 amino acids. For the CDR3, the DNA is TGCAGTGCTAGCCAAGCGTTCTACGAGCAGTACTTC. Its translation: CSASQAFYEQYF.

The genes are TRBV13 and TRBJ2-5; 11 bases align to TRBD1. Looked up from germline, CDR1 is PRHDT and CDR2 is FYEKMQ (reference sequence). The V gene end was trimmed by 6 bases and the J gene end by 6 bases; junction bases not matched to a gene: 9. CDR3 length: 15 residues. CDR3 sequence: CASRPRTGGGKTQYF. The CDR3 region has the DNA TGTGCCAGCAGACCCCGGACAGGGGGCGGGAAGACCCAGTACTTC.